One sample yielded the 30 T cell receptor beta chains listed below, sequenced in a study of technical replicates of blood from a few donors. Produced via immunoSEQ multiplex PCR; TCRdb's table is partial and in-frame only. The repertoire holds some 70,000 clones, with 85% to 95% as singletons. Material: T cells isolated from PBMCs. All receptors come from a human donor in good health.

The V call is TRBV27, the J call TRBJ2-7; a weak D match, TRBD2 (7 bases). Germline V gene lookup returns CDR1 MNHEY and CDR2 SMNVEV (reference sequence). This CDR3 contains 16 residues. Trimming shortened V by 0 bases and J by 4 bases, and 16 bases separated the two germline ends. CDR3 sequence: CASSLSLGGGGYEQYF. CDR3 DNA: TGTGCCAGCAGTTTATCGTTGGGGGGAGGGGGTTACGAGCAGTACTTC.

V gene TRBV7-9 combines with J gene TRBJ2-2; maybe TRBD1 (6 bases). Trimming left V 1 base short and J 1 base short, with 13 bases between. This CDR3 has 17 residues. Germline lookup yields CDR1 SEHNR and CDR2 FQNEAQ (reference sequence). The CDR3 reads CASSLVGGPLNTGELFF. The DNA for the CDR3 is TGTGCCAGCAGCTTAGTAGGGGGACCCTTGAACACCGGGGAGCTGTTTTTT.

The DNA of the CDR3 is TGTGCCAGCAGCCCTGGGACTAGTAGTCATACGCAGTATTTT. Its protein is CASSPGTSSHTQYF. The chain links TRBV9 to TRBJ2-3, with 8 bases identical to TRBD2. With 4 bases clipped from V and 7 bases from J, the junction kept 8 bases outside the gene matches. CDR3 size: 14 residues. Per germline, CDR1 SGDLS and CDR2 YYNGEE.

The chain uses TRBV23-1 and TRBJ2-1, with 12 bases aligning to TRBD2. TRBV23-1 is an ORF, with its function uncertain. The CDR3 runs 17 residues. The V and J ends lost 4 bases and 4 bases, in that order; junction bases with no gene match: 8. In DNA, the CDR3 is TGCGCCAGCAGTCCAAAGACTAGCGGGAGACGGTACAATGAGCAGTTCTTC. Residues: CASSPKTSGRRYNEQFF.

The chain combines TRBV28 with TRBJ1-4; D possibly corresponds to TRBD1 (6 bases). The CDR3 is made up of 14 amino acids. The ends were cut back, 7 bases at V and 2 bases at J, with 11 bases in the middle. Germline-derived CDR1 and CDR2 are MDHEN and SYDVKM. The chain's CDR3 is CASNRAYTNEKLFF. CDR3 DNA sequence: TGTGCCAGCAACAGGGCCTACACTAATGAAAAACTGTTTTTT.

The J gene is TRBJ1-1, the V gene TRBV2; 9 bases are shared with TRBD1. Germline values: CDR1 SNHLY, CDR2 FYNNEI. This CDR3 contains 13 residues. Unmatched junction bases numbered 9, after V lost 5 bases and J lost 11 bases. CDR3 in amino acids: CASSLAGTGRAFF. As DNA, the CDR3 is TGTGCCAGCAGTCTCGCCGGGACAGGGCGGGCTTTCTTT.

The V call is TRBV28, the J call TRBJ1-1; the D gene is possibly TRBD1 (5 bases). The CDR3 is 13 amino acids. Between the trimmed V and J ends, which lost 6 bases and 3 bases, there was a span of 11 bases. CDR1 is MDHEN and CDR2 is SYDVKM in the germline V gene. CDR3 sequence reads: CASSLGGDTEAFF. In DNA, the CDR3 is TGTGCCAGCAGCCTCGGGGGGGACACTGAAGCTTTCTTT.

This clone was seen only a few times. This sequence joins TRBV27 and TRBJ1-1, with 7 bases aligning to TRBD1. V was pared by 6 bases and J by 5 bases, with 6 bases of the junction left unmatched. The CDR3 has 13 amino acids. The germline V gene has CDR1 MNHEY and CDR2 SMNVEV (reference sequence). The CDR3 DNA sequence: TGTGCCAGCAGGAACAGGGGCGGAACTGAAGCTTTCTTT. It yields the protein CASRNRGGTEAFF.

The V and J genes are TRBV5-1 and TRBJ2-3; maybe TRBD2 (6 bases). V was clipped by 4 bases and J by 4 bases, with 16 bases between them. The germline V gene has CDR1 SGHRS and CDR2 YFSETQ. The CDR3 consists of 15 residues. CDR3 sequence: CASSHGPGGADTQYF. CDR3 coding DNA: TGCGCCAGCAGCCACGGGCCCGGCGGGGCAGATACGCAGTATTTT.

The chain couples TRBV7-9 to TRBJ2-2; D gene ambiguous. CDR3 length: 12 amino acids. Germline-derived CDR1 and CDR2 are SEHNR and FQNEAQ (reference sequence). V was clipped by 1 base and J by 5 bases, with 2 bases between them. Here the CDR3 DNA reads TGTGCCAGCAGCTTAGTAACCGGGGAGCTGTTTTTT. Protein sequence: CASSLVTGELFF.

The J gene is TRBJ1-2, the V gene TRBV28; the match to TRBD1 covers 9 bases. Per the germline V gene, CDR1 is MDHEN and CDR2 is SYDVKM. CDR3 length: 15 amino acids. V gave up 5 bases and J gave up 0 bases; unmatched junction bases: 4. DNA for the CDR3: TGTGCCAGCAGTCTGAACAGGGGGCCTAACTATGGCTACACCTTC. Its translation is CASSLNRGPNYGYTF.

The chain uses TRBV4-3 and TRBJ2-2, with D tentatively TRBD2 (5 bases). The CDR3 is made up of 15 amino acids. V was cut by 4 bases and J by 0 bases, with 9 bases left in between. The V gene's germline CDR1 is LGHNA and CDR2 YSLEER. The CDR3 nucleotides are TGCGCCAGCAGCCGATACGGGGCGAACACCGGGGAGCTGTTTTTT. This sequence encodes CASSRYGANTGELFF.

This clone was detected only once. The chain is built from TRBV27 and TRBJ2-7; TRBD2 is a possible D gene (6 bases). Germline CDR1 and CDR2: MNHEY and SMNVEV (reference sequence). The V end was cut by 0 bases, the J end by 7 bases, with 10 bases between. This CDR3 contains 13 residues. CDR3 nucleotide sequence: TGTGCCAGCAGTTTATCGTCAGGGAGGGAGCAGTACTTC. It yields the protein CASSLSSGREQYF.

This chain connects TRBV30 to TRBJ2-5; D perhaps matches TRBD2 (5 bases). The CDR3 spans 17 residues. With 4 bases removed from V and 2 bases from J, the gap between germline ends came to 23 bases. The germline V gene has CDR1 GTSNPN and CDR2 SVGIG (reference sequence). CDR3 protein: CAWTLGISAGGQETQYF. In DNA form, the CDR3 reads TGTGCCTGGACTCTGGGGATATCGGCGGGTGGACAAGAGACCCAGTACTTC.

The J gene is TRBJ2-7, the V gene TRBV7-9, with a tentative D call TRBD1 (5 bases). Trimming shortened V by 5 bases and J by 0 bases, and 14 bases separated the two germline ends. The CDR3 sequence is 15 residues long. Per the germline V gene, CDR1 is SEHNR and CDR2 is FQNEAQ (reference sequence). For the CDR3, the DNA is TGTGCCAGCAGCCCGGCGACAGCTATCTCCTACGAGCAGTACTTC. It encodes CASSPATAISYEQYF.

This clone was picked up one time. The chain joins TRBV30 to TRBJ2-3, with D possibly being TRBD2 (6 bases). The V gene's germline CDR1 is GTSNPN and CDR2 SVGIG (reference sequence). Trimming stripped 5 bases from V and 2 bases from J, with 17 bases between. CDR3 length equals 15 residues. CDR3 protein: CAWGPGLLHTDTQYF. CDR3 DNA: TGTGCCTGGGGACCGGGACTTCTCCACACAGATACGCAGTATTTT.

The chain is built from TRBV7-2 and TRBJ2-1; D is unresolved. The germline CDR1 and CDR2 sequences are SGHTA and FQGNSA. Trimming took off 2 bases at V and 4 bases at J, with 12 bases between the two ends. This CDR3 spans 15 amino acids. CDR3 bases: TGTGCCAGCAGCTTAAACGGTGTGGTGTACAATGAGCAGTTCTTC. It translates to CASSLNGVVYNEQFF.

This chain connects TRBV7-3 to TRBJ2-1; TRBD1 aligns across 9 bases. In germline, CDR1 is SGHTA, CDR2 FQGTGA. This CDR3 region has 13 residues. Trimming cost V 3 bases and J 6 bases; bases outside gene matches: 0. Written as DNA, the CDR3 is TGTGCCAGCAGCTTGACAGGGGGCAATGAGCAGTTCTTC. Residues: CASSLTGGNEQFF.

This rearrangement joins TRBV27 to TRBJ2-7; TRBD2 aligns across 11 bases. The germline CDR1 and CDR2 sequences are MNHEY and SMNVEV (reference sequence). This CDR3 contains 14 residues. V was clipped by 8 bases and J by 3 bases; unmatched bases: 6. The CDR3, as DNA: TGTGCCAGCCAGGGACTAGCGGACCTCTACGAGCAGTACTTC. This encodes CASQGLADLYEQYF.

This clone was seen a single time. This sequence joins TRBV2 and TRBJ2-1; D is possibly TRBD1 (5 bases). V gave up 9 bases and J gave up 7 bases, with 16 bases separating them. CDR1 and CDR2 from the germline V gene are SNHLY and FYNNEI. The CDR3 spans 13 residues. The CDR3 loop is CASLGPGKNEQFF. CDR3 sequence (DNA): TGTGCCAGTTTGGGTCCAGGGAAAAATGAGCAGTTCTTC. The full variable domain, with the rest looked up from reference TRBV2 and TRBJ2-1, is EPEVTQTPSHQVTQMGQEVILRCVPISNHLYFYWYRQILGQKVEFLVSFYNNEISEKSEIFDDQFSVERPDGSNFTLKIRSTKLEDSAMYFCASLGPGKNEQFFGPGTRLTVL.

This clone was counted once. The genes are TRBV2 and TRBJ2-5, with D perhaps matching TRBD1 (6 bases). The CDR3 runs 13 residues. Trimming left V 3 bases short and J 3 bases short, with 8 bases between. Germline V CDR1 and CDR2: SNHLY, FYNNEI. Here the CDR3 reads CASSDAGEETQYF. CDR3 nucleotides: TGTGCCAGCAGTGATGCAGGGGAAGAGACCCAGTACTTC.

This clone was found once. The CDR3 bases are TGTGCCAGCAGCTTGGAAGTGACAGGGCATCAGCCCCAGCATTTT. This gives the protein CASSLEVTGHQPQHF. The V gene is TRBV5-4, the J gene TRBJ1-5, with TRBD1 matching over 7 bases. Germline V CDR1 and CDR2: SGHNT, YYREEE (reference sequence). The CDR3 loop spans 15 amino acids. Losses at the gene ends were 0 bases for V and 5 bases for J; bases not matched to a gene: 5. The whole variable domain, remainder taken from reference TRBV5-4 and TRBJ1-5, is ETGVTQSPTHLIKTRGQQVTLRCSSQSGHNTVSWYQQALGQGPQFIFQYYREEENGRGNFPPRFSGLQFPNYSSELNVNALELDDSALYLCASSLEVTGHQPQHFGDGTRLSIL.

The genes are TRBV9 and TRBJ1-2, with a weak D call TRBD1 (5 bases). The germline V gene has CDR1 SGDLS and CDR2 YYNGEE. V was shortened by 3 bases and J by 5 bases, with 14 bases between the two germline ends. This CDR3 contains 14 residues. The CDR3 is CASSGGLTLYGYTF. The CDR3 nucleotides read TGTGCCAGCAGCGGGGGACTTACTCTATATGGCTACACCTTC.

The chain links TRBV6-5 to TRBJ2-7, with 9 nucleotides matching TRBD2. With V trimmed by 0 bases and J by 4 bases, 1 base remained unmatched. This CDR3 has 14 amino acids. In germline, CDR1 is MNHEY, CDR2 SVGAGI. CDR3 residues: CASSYSSGSYEQYF. CDR3 sequence (DNA): TGTGCCAGCAGTTACTCTAGCGGGAGTTACGAGCAGTACTTC.

The V gene is TRBV4-3, the J gene TRBJ2-7; the D gene is possibly TRBD2 (5 bases). CDR1 and CDR2 (germline): LGHNA, YSLEER. This CDR3 region has 13 residues. Trimming cost V 4 bases and J 4 bases, with 11 bases left between them. CDR3 sequence: CASSPSRGYEQYF. The DNA for the CDR3 is TGCGCCAGCAGCCCTAGCCGAGGATACGAGCAGTACTTC.

The chain couples TRBV11-2 to TRBJ2-3, with 10 positions matching TRBD1. CDR1 SGHAT and CDR2 FQNNGV come from the germline V gene. The V and J ends lost 4 bases and 7 bases, in that order; junction bases with no gene match: 5. The CDR3 totals 14 residues. The CDR3 loop is CASSWTGGRNTQYF. Here the CDR3 DNA reads TGTGCCAGCAGCTGGACAGGGGGGAGAAATACGCAGTATTTT.

This chain connects TRBV4-1 to TRBJ2-7; 8 bases agree with TRBD1. Germline assignment: CDR1 MGHRA and CDR2 YSYEKL. The CDR3 is 13 residues long. J lost 3 bases, V lost 4 bases, and 2 bases had no gene match. In DNA, the CDR3 is TGCGCCAGCAGCCTTGGGACAGGCTACGAGCAGTACTTC. Translating it yields CASSLGTGYEQYF.

Turning to this clone: The same CDR3 also results from other DNA sequences found in this sample. This chain connects TRBV5-1 to TRBJ2-1; 13 bases line up with TRBD2. Trimming at V came to 3 bases and at J to 10 bases, leaving 7 bases not matched to a gene. The CDR3 is 15 residues long. The germline V gene has CDR1 SGHRS and CDR2 YFSETQ. CDR3 DNA sequence: TGCGCCAGCAGCTGGACTAGCGGGAGTATATACGAGCAGTTCTTC. Translated, it gives CASSWTSGSIYEQFF.

The chain uses TRBV25-1 and TRBJ1-2, with 9 bases lining up with TRBD1. Germline V lookup: CDR1 MGHDK, CDR2 SYGVNS. The CDR3 is 14 residues long. Trimming removed 11 bases from V and 4 bases from J; junction bases left unmatched: 11. CDR3 residues: CASAPDRGFYGYTF. The CDR3 DNA is TGTGCCTCGGCCCCGGACAGGGGATTCTATGGCTACACCTTC.

This chain links TRBV6-6 with TRBJ2-3; D perhaps matches TRBD2 (6 bases). The V end was cut by 1 base, the J end by 4 bases, with 12 bases between. CDR1 is MNHNY, CDR2 SVGAGI, per germline (reference sequence). The length of the CDR3 is 15 residues. The CDR3 DNA sequence: TGTGCCAGCAGTTACTTGACTAGATCGGCAGATACGCAGTATTTT. Its translation is CASSYLTRSADTQYF.